This T cell receptor (beta chain) comes out of a study of tissue T cells after allogeneic stem cell transplantation. Time point indicated: mouse harvest day 7 after allogeneic transplant. Each mouse received 10^7 T-cell-depleted marrow cells plus 10^6 splenic CD5+ T cells by tail vein. Notes on this clone: Gene and germline names: mouse. The read terminates 1 residue ahead of where the CDR3 ends, so the germline J gene completes it.

Looked up from germline, CDR1 is KGHTA and CDR2 is FQNQQP. The CDR3 covers 14 residues. Profiled with immunoSEQ multiplex PCR; TCRdb holds only in-frame clones, not every one. The sample lists 9,000 to 9,500 clones, more than 40% occurring once. This TCR derives from a female BALB/c mouse given C57BL/6 T cells with graft-versus-host disease after an allogeneic hematopoietic cell transplant. The chain uses TRBV23 and TRBJ2-5; the D segment call TRBD1 is taken from the table without a DNA check. Material for sequencing was gut tissue. The covered CDR3 bases are TGCTCCAGCAGTCAATCGAACAGCCAAGACACCCAGTAC. It is translated as CSSSQSNSQDTQY. The CDR3 in its entirety is CSSSQSNSQDTQYF.